The 12 T cell receptor beta chains below all came from one sample that was sequenced in a study of cytomegalovirus exposure and HLA in healthy donors. Generated by immunoSEQ multiplex PCR, the TCRdb table keeps only in-frame clones and is missing some. The table has 250,000 or so clones, 90% seen once; the top ten hold under 0.4%. Input material: PBMCs. Receptors originate from a woman under 30 in good health and CMV-seronegative.

In this sample, this clone turned up once. V usage is TRBV6-1 and J usage is TRBJ2-1; 10 bases are shared with TRBD2. There are 14 residues in the CDR3. Looked up from germline, CDR1 is MNHNS and CDR2 is SASEGT. Unmatched junction bases numbered 8, after V lost 7 bases and J lost 8 bases. CDR3 protein: CASMNSGGSDEQFF. The CDR3 DNA follows: TGTGCCAGCATGAATAGCGGGGGGTCGGATGAGCAGTTCTTC.

The rearrangement joins TRBV5-5 to TRBJ2-1; D gene uncertain. CDR1 is SGHKS, CDR2 YYEKEE, per germline (reference sequence). The CDR3 sequence is 12 residues long. V was trimmed by 0 bases and J by 9 bases, leaving 7 bases between them. CDR3 sequence reads: CASSLGSGEQFF. The DNA of the CDR3 is TGTGCCAGCAGCTTGGGCTCGGGTGAGCAGTTCTTC.

The chain uses TRBV21-1 and TRBJ2-1; TRBD1, the table's D call, was not compared with the DNA. TRBV21-1 is designated a pseudogene. The CDR3 loop spans 16 amino acids. CDR3: CASSKRPRGCLDEQFF. CDR3 bases: TGTGCCAGCAGCAAACGCCCAAGGGGCTGTTTGGATGAGCAGTTCTTC.

This clone was counted a few times. V is TRBV6-1 and J is TRBJ2-7; TRBD1 is a possible D gene (6 bases). This CDR3 comprises 14 residues. Germline-derived CDR1 and CDR2 are MNHNS and SASEGT. Trimming removed 4 bases from V and 4 bases from J, with 14 bases in between. CDR3 loop: CASSVRQAEYEQYV. Here the CDR3 DNA reads TGTGCCAGCAGTGTCAGACAGGCTGAATACGAGCAGTACGTC.

The chain uses TRBV30 and TRBJ1-6; D not certain. The CDR3 extends over 15 amino acids. Germline values: CDR1 GTSNPN, CDR2 SVGIG (reference sequence). The V gene lost 1 base and the J gene lost 7 bases, with 14 bases spanning the gap. The CDR3: CAWSEGGVWNSPLHF. CDR3 nucleotides: TGTGCCTGGAGTGAAGGCGGGGTTTGGAATTCACCCCTCCACTTT.

V gene TRBV7-6 combines with J gene TRBJ2-7; possible D gene TRBD1, 6 bases. From germline, CDR1 is SGHVS and CDR2 FNYEAQ. V was cut by 0 bases and J by 2 bases, with 17 bases left in between. CDR3 length: 17 amino acids. The DNA for the CDR3 is TGTGCCAGCAGCTTAGCGAGGACCGCGACAGGCCCCTACGAGCAGTACTTC. It yields the protein CASSLARTATGPYEQYF. The full variable domain, with the rest looked up from reference TRBV7-6 and TRBJ2-7, is GAGVSQSPRYKVTKRGQDVALRCDPISGHVSLYWYRQALGQGPEFLTYFNYEAQQDKSGLPNDRFSAERPEGSISTLTIQRTEQRDSAMYRCASSLARTATGPYEQYFGPGTRLTVT.

Here the CDR3 DNA reads TGTGCCAGTAGTATCGGGGGGATAGCAAATTCACCCCTCCACTTT. As protein: CASSIGGIANSPLHF. V is TRBV19 and J is TRBJ1-6, with D possibly TRBD1 on 5 matching bases. Germline lookup yields CDR1 LNHDA and CDR2 SQIVND (reference sequence). This CDR3 comprises 15 residues. V dropped 3 bases and J dropped 7 bases, with 13 bases sitting between them.

The chain employs TRBV19 and TRBJ1-5; TRBD1 matches at 7 bases. Germline values: CDR1 LNHDA, CDR2 SQIVND (reference sequence). With V trimmed by 4 bases and J by 3 bases, 3 bases remained unmatched. CDR3 length equals 14 residues. This chain's CDR3 is CASSRGQFNQPQHF. The CDR3 DNA reads TGTGCCAGTAGTAGGGGACAGTTCAATCAGCCCCAGCATTTT.

This chain uses TRBV7-2 with TRBJ2-1; D not resolved. Germline CDR1 reads SGHTA; CDR2 reads FQGNSA. This CDR3 region has 15 residues. Trimming removed 6 bases from V and 0 bases from J, with 12 bases in between. The CDR3 sequence is CASSLAVSSYNEQFF. In DNA form, the CDR3 reads TGTGCCAGCAGTCTGGCGGTAAGCTCCTACAATGAGCAGTTCTTC.

The chain carries TRBV18 and TRBJ1-5; D unresolved. The CDR3 runs to 16 residues. Germline V lookup: CDR1 KGHSH, CDR2 LQKENI. The V end was cut by 2 bases, the J end by 0 bases, with 11 bases between. CDR3 protein: CASSPGREYSNQPQHF. In DNA, the CDR3 is TGTGCCAGCTCACCAGGGAGGGAATATAGCAATCAGCCCCAGCATTTT.

This clone was observed a handful of times. The chain has TRBV6-5 and TRBJ1-2; TRBD1 might be the D (5 bases). Germline V gives CDR1 MNHEY, CDR2 SVGAGI. V was cut by 3 bases and J by 5 bases, with 13 bases left in between. The CDR3 extends over 14 amino acids. CDR3 nucleotide sequence: TGTGCCAGCAGTTATAGCAGGGTCAGATATGGCTACACCTTC. This gives the protein CASSYSRVRYGYTF.

The chain employs TRBV27 and TRBJ2-5; 13 bases match TRBD2. Germline CDR1 is MNHEY and CDR2 is SMNVEV (reference sequence). V was pared by 3 bases and J by 5 bases, with 3 bases of the junction left unmatched. The length of the CDR3 is 15 residues. CDR3 in DNA: TGTGCCAGCAGTTTGACTAGCGGGGGGAGGGAGACCCAGTACTTC. Amino acids: CASSLTSGGRETQYF.